This entry lists 23 T cell receptor beta chains sequenced from one sample in a study of cytomegalovirus exposure and HLA in healthy donors. Here immunoSEQ multiplex PCR was the method, and the copy in TCRdb shows in-frame clones only, minus some. The profile covers about 280,000 clones, with roughly 88% appearing a single time and approximately 0.88% taken by the ten largest. The material sequenced was PBMCs. All receptors derive from a woman between 18 and 29 years old in good health and CMV-seronegative.

The V call is TRBV18, the J call TRBJ1-1; D may be TRBD1 (6 bases). This CDR3 comprises 14 residues. Germline CDR1 KGHSH, CDR2 LQKENI. The V end was cut by 3 bases, the J end by 1 base, with 9 bases between. The CDR3 spells CASSPKDRNTEAFF. CDR3 bases: TGTGCCAGCTCACCCAAGGACAGGAACACTGAAGCTTTCTTT.

This clone was detected once. The chain uses TRBV7-2 and TRBJ2-7; D is perhaps TRBD1 (6 bases). The length of the CDR3 is 16 residues. Trimming pared 1 base from V and 1 base from J, leaving 14 bases between. Germline lookup yields CDR1 SGHTA and CDR2 FQGNSA. CDR3 amino acids: CASSLDPGQLSYEQYF. The CDR3 DNA reads as TGTGCCAGCAGCTTAGACCCGGGACAACTTTCCTACGAGCAGTACTTC.

The chain's CDR3 is CASKPGQGDTEAFF. CDR3 DNA: TGTGCCAGCAAACCGGGACAGGGCGATACTGAAGCTTTCTTT. The chain combines TRBV6-1 with TRBJ1-1, with TRBD1 matching 9 bases. Germline V gene data show CDR1 as MNHNS and CDR2 as SASEGT. This CDR3 contains 14 residues. V was pared by 7 bases and J by 5 bases, with 8 bases of the junction left unmatched.

This chain uses TRBV6-1 with TRBJ1-2; D is unresolved. This CDR3 comprises 11 residues. V dropped 10 bases and J dropped 3 bases, with 9 bases sitting between them. Germline lookup yields CDR1 MNHNS and CDR2 SASEGT. Here the CDR3 DNA reads TGTGCCACCCAGAAAGACTATGGCTACACCTTC. It specifies CATQKDYGYTF.

The chain couples TRBV19 to TRBJ2-4, with no clear D. CDR3 length equals 13 residues. The germline gives CDR1 LNHDA, CDR2 SQIVND (reference sequence). V dropped 9 bases and J dropped 8 bases, with 17 bases sitting between them. This CDR3 is CASSPTRVDIQYF. The DNA of the CDR3 is TGTGCCAGCAGTCCGACCCGGGTGGACATTCAGTACTTC.

The chain couples TRBV9 to TRBJ1-3; no clear D. Germline CDR1 is SGDLS and CDR2 is YYNGEE. The V and J ends lost 4 bases and 0 bases respectively, with 17 bases between them. This CDR3 is 17 amino acids long. For the CDR3, the DNA is TGTGCCAGCAGCCGAGAACTGTTTTTAGACTCTGGAAACACCATATATTTT. Translated: CASSRELFLDSGNTIYF. Using reference TRBV9 and TRBJ1-3 for the parts outside the CDR3, the full variable domain is DSGVTQTPKHLITATGQRVTLRCSPRSGDLSVYWYQQSLDQGLQFLIQYYNGEERAKGNILERFSAQQFPDLHSELNLSSLELGDSALYFCASSRELFLDSGNTIYFGEGSWLTVV.

The CDR3 sequence: CASSLGPLSRGLNQPQHF. Written as DNA, the CDR3 is TGTGCCAGCAGCTTGGGCCCCCTGTCTAGGGGGCTCAATCAGCCCCAGCATTTT. V usage is TRBV7-6 and J usage is TRBJ1-5, with TRBD1 identical over 7 bases. The germline V gene encodes CDR1 SGHVS and CDR2 FNYEAQ. The CDR3 loop spans 18 amino acids. V shed 3 bases, J shed 3 bases, and the junction held 14 bases outside the gene matches.

The chain combines TRBV5-4 with TRBJ2-5; D may be TRBD1 (5 bases). The CDR3 totals 15 residues. CDR1 is SGHNT and CDR2 is YYREEE in the germline V gene (reference sequence). The germline V and J ends were trimmed by 0 bases and 4 bases, with 13 bases remaining between them. CDR3 coding DNA: TGTGCCAGCAGCTTGGTAGGGGCCGTAGGAGAGACCCAGTACTTC. Amino acids: CASSLVGAVGETQYF.

J is TRBJ2-1 and V is TRBV4-1; perhaps TRBD1 as D (5 bases). Per germline, CDR1 MGHRA and CDR2 YSYEKL. V lost 2 bases and J 9 bases, leaving 11 bases between the germline ends. CDR3 length equals 13 residues. The CDR3 sequence: CASSQQGVGEQFF. In DNA form, the CDR3 reads TGCGCCAGCAGCCAACAAGGGGTTGGTGAGCAGTTCTTC.

The gene calls are TRBV20-1 and TRBJ2-7, with D hard to call. Germline loops: CDR1 DFQATT, CDR2 SNEGSKA (reference sequence). V was pared by 5 bases and J by 4 bases, with 9 bases between. The CDR3 spans 11 residues. CDR3 sequence: CSARADYEQYF. The DNA for the CDR3 is TGCAGTGCTCGCGCTGATTACGAGCAGTACTTC.

The V gene is TRBV19, the J gene TRBJ2-1; 7 positions agree with TRBD2. This CDR3 contains 17 residues. V dropped 6 bases and J dropped 5; count of bases not matched to a gene: 16. The germline CDR1 and CDR2 sequences are LNHDA and SQIVND (reference sequence). This chain's CDR3 is CASRNEAGTSRHNEQFF. The CDR3 DNA sequence: TGTGCCAGTAGGAACGAAGCGGGAACTTCTCGGCACAATGAGCAGTTCTTC.

This chain joins TRBV28 and TRBJ1-2, with 8 bases identical to TRBD1. V dropped 7 bases and J dropped 3; count of bases not matched to a gene: 13. CDR3 length: 16 amino acids. Germline values: CDR1 MDHEN, CDR2 SYDVKM. The CDR3 DNA reads as TGTGCCAGCACACCAGGGGGCGCTTCAGTGGACTATGGCTACACCTTC. It is translated as CASTPGGASVDYGYTF.

The V and J genes are TRBV5-4 and TRBJ1-4; possible D gene TRBD1, 6 bases. The CDR3 spans 16 residues. Germline V lookup: CDR1 SGHNT, CDR2 YYREEE (reference sequence). The V end was cut by 4 bases, the J end by 5 bases, with 18 bases between. CDR3 in DNA: TGTGCCAGCAGCCCCGGAACAGGGAAGTCAAATGAAAAACTGTTTTTT. The encoded protein is CASSPGTGKSNEKLFF.

The chain is built from TRBV11-3 and TRBJ2-1, with D perhaps matching TRBD2 (5 bases). This CDR3 comprises 12 residues. V was pared by 5 bases and J by 8 bases, with 10 bases between. Germline-derived CDR1 and CDR2 are SGHNT and YENEEA. The CDR3 loop reads CASSRAAHEQFF. The DNA for the CDR3 is TGTGCCAGCAGCCGAGCGGCTCATGAGCAGTTCTTC. The full variable domain, completed using reference TRBV11-3 and TRBJ2-1, is EAGVVQSPRYKIIEKKQPVAFWCNPISGHNTLYWYLQNLGQGPELLIRYENEEAVDDSQLPKDRFSAERLKGVDSTLKIQPAELGDSAVYLCASSRAAHEQFFGPGTRLTVL.

The rearrangement uses TRBV29-1 and TRBJ2-7; the D is unclear. This CDR3 is built from 14 residues. Germline CDR1 is SQVTM and CDR2 is ANQGSEA. The ends were cut back, 5 bases at V and 2 bases at J, with 16 bases in the middle. The CDR3 coding sequence is TGCAGCGTTCGACCTTCCGACATACCCTACGAGCAGTACTTC. As protein: CSVRPSDIPYEQYF.

This clone was counted a single time. V and J are TRBV15 and TRBJ1-3; D is uncertain. Germline values: CDR1 LNHNV, CDR2 YYDKDF (reference sequence). The CDR3 is 15 amino acids. The germline V and J ends were trimmed by 1 base and 0 bases, with 7 bases remaining between them. CDR3 DNA: TGTGCCACCAGCAGAGGACCAGGCTCTGGAAACACCATATATTTT. Protein: CATSRGPGSGNTIYF.

The chain's CDR3 is CASSYPDSLNTEAFF. The CDR3 nucleotides read TGTGCCAGCAGCTACCCGGACAGCTTGAACACTGAAGCTTTCTTT. The rearrangement links TRBV7-9 to TRBJ1-1; possibly TRBD1 for D (6 bases). With 4 bases removed from V and 0 bases from J, the gap between germline ends came to 12 bases. Per germline, CDR1 SEHNR and CDR2 FQNEAQ (reference sequence). This CDR3 comprises 15 residues.

The gene calls are TRBV21-1 and TRBJ2-3; the DNA was not used to check the table's D call, TRBD1. TRBV21-1 is shown as a pseudogene. CDR3 length: 15 residues. CDR3 nucleotide sequence: TGTGCCAGCAGCAAAGGAGGGACAGACACAGATACGCAGTATTTT. This translates into CASSKGGTDTDTQYF.

V is TRBV6-1 and J is TRBJ2-7; D is possibly TRBD1 (5 bases). The CDR3 is made up of 14 amino acids. The V end lost 3 bases, the J end lost 4 bases, and 13 bases lay between the germline ends. CDR1 and CDR2 (germline): MNHNS, SASEGT. The CDR3 sequence: CASSDWGPHYEQYF. The DNA of the CDR3 is TGTGCCAGCAGTGACTGGGGCCCTCATTACGAGCAGTACTTC.

J is TRBJ2-1 and V is TRBV18; D might be TRBD2 (5 bases). Germline values: CDR1 KGHSH, CDR2 LQKENI. The V gene lost 6 bases and the J gene lost 2 bases, with 14 bases spanning the gap. This CDR3 is built from 15 residues. CDR3 residues: CASSTRLAAYNEQFF. For the CDR3, the DNA is TGTGCCAGCTCGACCCGGCTAGCCGCCTACAATGAGCAGTTCTTC.

V gene TRBV19 combines with J gene TRBJ1-6, with a weak D call TRBD1 (6 bases). The germline V gene has CDR1 LNHDA and CDR2 SQIVND (reference sequence). The CDR3 totals 23 residues. Trimming shortened V by 6 bases and J by 8 bases, and 41 bases separated the two germline ends. CDR3 region: CASSPVIRLGRETPGGEDSPLHF. The CDR3 bases are TGTGCCAGTAGCCCAGTTATTAGGTTGGGCAGGGAGACACCGGGGGGCGAGGATTCACCCCTCCACTTT.

This chain uses TRBV6-1 with TRBJ1-2, with D hard to call. CDR1 is MNHNS and CDR2 is SASEGT in the germline V gene. This CDR3 spans 12 amino acids. Deletions cut 8 bases from V and 4 bases from J, with 11 bases between. The CDR3 reads CASREGGYGYTF. The CDR3 DNA is TGTGCCAGCCGAGAGGGTGGCTATGGCTACACCTTC.

The chain links TRBV30 to TRBJ2-2, with 16 bases identical to TRBD2. This CDR3 has 19 amino acids. The J segment lost 7 bases and the V segment lost 0 bases, leaving 11 bases of the junction unmatched. Germline CDR1 reads GTSNPN; CDR2 reads SVGIG (reference sequence). The CDR3 DNA follows: TGTGCCTGGAGTGTACTCCGATCGGGACTAGCGGGAGGGCACGGGGAGCTGTTTTTT. It codes for CAWSVLRSGLAGGHGELFF.